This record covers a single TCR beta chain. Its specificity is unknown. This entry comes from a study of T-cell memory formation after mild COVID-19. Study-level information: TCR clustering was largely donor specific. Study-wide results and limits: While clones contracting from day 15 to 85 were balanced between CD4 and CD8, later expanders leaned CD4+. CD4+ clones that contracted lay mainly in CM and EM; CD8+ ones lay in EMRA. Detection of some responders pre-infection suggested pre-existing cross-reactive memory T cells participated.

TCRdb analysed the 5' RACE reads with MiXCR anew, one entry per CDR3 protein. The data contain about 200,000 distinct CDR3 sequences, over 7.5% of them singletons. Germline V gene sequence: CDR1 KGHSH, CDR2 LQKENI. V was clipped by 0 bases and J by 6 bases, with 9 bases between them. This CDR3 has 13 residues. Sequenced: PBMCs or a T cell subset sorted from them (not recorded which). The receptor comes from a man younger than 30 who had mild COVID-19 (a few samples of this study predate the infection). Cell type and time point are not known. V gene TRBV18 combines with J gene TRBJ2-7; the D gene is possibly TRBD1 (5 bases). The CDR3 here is CASSPPVRVEQYF. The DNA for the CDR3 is TGTGCCAGCTCACCACCGGTCAGGGTCGAGCAGTACTTC.